These 23 T cell receptor beta chains originate from one sample sequenced in a study of T cell repertoires in cytomegalovirus infection. TCRdb passed the reads through MiXCR, listing each CDR3 protein once. Of about 160,000 distinct CDR3 sequences in the sample, over 15% were seen once. Sequencing input: CD8+ T cells from PBMCs. All receptors derive from a human donor in good health (CMV status not recorded). Some clones in this sample may be carry-over from other donors' samples.

This chain uses TRBV6-2 or TRBV6-3 with TRBJ2-5; D is perhaps TRBD1 or TRBD2 (5 bases each). Trimming stripped 6 bases from V and 2 bases from J, with 19 bases between. The CDR3 runs to 16 residues. Germline assignment: CDR1 MNHEY and CDR2 SVGEGT. CDR3 protein: CASSSEARGLQETQYF. CDR3 DNA sequence: TGTGCCAGCAGCTCCGAAGCGAGGGGCCTTCAAGAGACCCAGTACTTC.

This chain joins TRBV6-2 or TRBV6-3 and TRBJ2-1; a weak D match, TRBD1 (7 bases). Deletions cut 5 bases from V and 1 base from J, with 15 bases between. Germline V gene data show CDR1 as MNHEY and CDR2 as SVGEGT. CDR3 length: 16 amino acids. The CDR3 spells CASSLWAGQSYNEQFF. The CDR3 region has the DNA TGTGCCAGCAGTCTATGGGCGGGACAGTCCTACAATGAGCAGTTCTTC.

This clonotype turned up a few times. The chain uses TRBV7-2 and TRBJ1-1, with D uncertain. CDR1 is SGHTA, CDR2 FQGNSA, per germline. The CDR3 is 11 amino acids. The V and J ends lost 5 bases and 11 bases respectively, with 12 bases between them. The CDR3 DNA reads TGTGCCAGCAGCCACGCGTTTTCGGCTTTCTTT. It encodes CASSHAFSAFF. The full variable domain, its missing parts supplied by reference TRBV7-2 and TRBJ1-1, is GAGVSQSPSNKVTEKGKDVELRCDPISGHTALYWYRQSLGQGLEFLIYFQGNSAPDKSGLPSDRFSAERTGGSVSTLTIQRTQQEDSAVYLCASSHAFSAFFGQGTRLTVV.

In its sample, this clonotype was seen a few times. V usage is TRBV11-2 and J usage is TRBJ1-5; D not resolved. The CDR3 runs to 13 residues. V lost 1 base, J lost 5 bases, and 6 bases lay in between. In germline, CDR1 is SGHAT, CDR2 FQNNGV. CDR3 loop: CASSLGLDQPQHF. For the CDR3, the DNA is TGTGCCAGCAGCTTAGGTCTCGATCAGCCCCAGCATTTT.

This clonotype was found a few times. V usage is TRBV6-5 and J usage is TRBJ2-1, with D tentatively TRBD2 (5 bases). The germline CDR1 and CDR2 sequences are MNHEY and SVGAGI. This CDR3 is built from 13 residues. Trimming cost V 2 bases and J 7 bases, with 9 bases left between them. The CDR3 nucleotides read TGTGCCAGCAGTTACGGGCGCGGGAATGAGCAGTTCTTC. Amino acids: CASSYGRGNEQFF.

The J gene is TRBJ2-1, the V gene TRBV19; D is undetermined. This CDR3 is 14 amino acids long. Looked up from germline, CDR1 is LNHDA and CDR2 is SQIVND (reference sequence). Trimming shortened V by 5 bases and J by 6 bases, and 14 bases separated the two germline ends. Here the CDR3 reads CASSSTGRFNEQFF. The CDR3 nucleotides read TGTGCCAGTAGTTCGACTGGGCGGTTCAATGAGCAGTTCTTC.

The genes are TRBV7-8 and TRBJ2-1; 11 nucleotides align to TRBD2. The germline V gene has CDR1 SGHVS and CDR2 FQNEAQ. V was pared by 7 bases and J by 4 bases, with 6 bases of the junction left unmatched. The CDR3 totals 15 residues. CDR3 nucleotides: TGTGCCAGCATTACTAGCGGGGGCCCATACAATGAGCAGTTCTTC. Amino acids: CASITSGGPYNEQFF.

This chain connects TRBV19 to TRBJ2-1, with 10 bases aligning to TRBD1. The CDR3 has 14 amino acids. Germline CDR1 LNHDA, CDR2 SQIVND (reference sequence). The junction had 6 bases not matched to a gene; V was cut back by 8 bases and J by 5 bases. As DNA, the CDR3 is TGTGCCAGTGCTTGGGACAGGGGAAACAATGAGCAGTTCTTC. Its protein is CASAWDRGNNEQFF.

V is TRBV2 and J is TRBJ2-7; D is unclear. This CDR3 spans 12 amino acids. Germline CDR1 is SNHLY and CDR2 is FYNNEI. V was pared by 5 bases and J by 4 bases, with 9 bases between. The chain's CDR3 is CASSSPQYEQYF. CDR3 bases: TGTGCCAGCAGTTCTCCCCAATACGAGCAGTACTTC.

In this sample, this clonotype turned up a few times. The chain uses TRBV20-1 and TRBJ2-3, with 15 bases lining up with TRBD2. Trimming at V came to 5 bases and at J to 0 bases, leaving 6 bases not matched to a gene. This CDR3 region has 17 residues. Germline V gives CDR1 DFQATT, CDR2 SNEGSKA (reference sequence). CDR3 nucleotide sequence: TGCAGTGCTTCTGGACTAGCGGGAGGGCGGAGCACAGATACGCAGTATTTT. It yields the protein CSASGLAGGRSTDTQYF.

V usage is TRBV20-1 and J usage is TRBJ2-5, with D tentatively TRBD1 or TRBD2 (6 bases each). The CDR3 loop spans 15 amino acids. V was shortened by 1 base and J by 5 bases, with 17 bases between the two germline ends. Per the germline V gene, CDR1 is DFQATT and CDR2 is SNEGSKA (reference sequence). The CDR3 DNA reads as TGCAGTGCTAGAGGGGTAGGGGGGAGGTCGGAGACCCAGTACTTC. Protein sequence: CSARGVGGRSETQYF.

The chain is built from TRBV6-5 and TRBJ2-5; D call uncertain. Trimming pared 5 bases from V and 5 bases from J, leaving 21 bases between. The germline CDR1 and CDR2 sequences are MNHEY and SVGAGI. The CDR3 is 16 amino acids. Here the CDR3 DNA reads TGTGCCAGCAGTGTCCGTGTGGGTCCCCTAGGGGAGACCCAGTACTTC. It codes for CASSVRVGPLGETQYF.

This clonotype was seen more than once but under ten times. This chain uses TRBV7-2 with TRBJ2-5, with D perhaps being TRBD1 or TRBD2 (5 bases each). V was pared by 1 base and J by 5 bases, with 20 bases between. Germline V CDR1 and CDR2: SGHTA, FQGNSA. The CDR3 length is 17 residues. The CDR3 is CASSLGARGQGEETQYF. Here the CDR3 DNA reads TGTGCCAGCAGCTTAGGGGCTCGAGGGCAGGGCGAGGAGACCCAGTACTTC.

The V gene is TRBV9, the J gene TRBJ1-2; 8 nucleotides match TRBD1. CDR1 is SGDLS and CDR2 is YYNGEE in the germline V gene. The CDR3 runs to 12 residues. The V gene end was trimmed by 7 bases and the J gene end by 5 bases; junction bases not matched to a gene: 4. This CDR3 is CASLRGPYGYTF. CDR3 in DNA: TGTGCCAGCCTCAGGGGGCCTTATGGCTACACCTTC.

This clonotype was seen more than once but under ten times. CDR3: CASSYEREGQRGNIQYF. CDR3 nucleotide sequence: TGTGCCAGCAGTTACGAGCGGGAGGGCCAAAGAGGGAACATTCAGTACTTC. The chain combines TRBV6-2 or TRBV6-3 with TRBJ2-4; TRBD2 matches at 10 bases. This CDR3 has 17 residues. The V and J ends lost 2 bases and 7 bases, in that order; junction bases with no gene match: 11. The germline gives CDR1 MNHEY, CDR2 SVGEGT.

The chain combines TRBV4-3 with TRBJ2-1; 10 bases map to TRBD2. J was trimmed by 4 bases and V by 3 bases; bases with no gene match: 6. The CDR3 has 16 residues. Germline loops: CDR1 LGHNA, CDR2 YSLEER. The DNA of the CDR3 is TGCGCCAGCAGCCAGGCAACTAGCGGGGATTACAATGAGCAGTTCTTC. It encodes CASSQATSGDYNEQFF.

This clonotype was seen only a few times. The rearrangement joins TRBV7-9 to TRBJ2-5; D tentatively reads TRBD1 or TRBD2 (5 bases each). The length of the CDR3 is 16 residues. The V end was cut by 5 bases, the J end by 0 bases, with 16 bases between. The V gene's germline CDR1 is SEHNR and CDR2 FQNEAQ (reference sequence). The CDR3 sequence: CASSPGDGGNQETQYF. The CDR3 DNA is TGTGCCAGCAGCCCTGGGGACGGCGGAAACCAAGAGACCCAGTACTTC.

This sequence joins TRBV4-3 and TRBJ2-7; 11 positions match TRBD2. This CDR3 has 14 amino acids. The V gene's germline CDR1 is LGHNA and CDR2 YSLEER. With V trimmed by 5 bases and J by 4 bases, 4 bases remained unmatched. CDR3 sequence reads: CASSSGTSGYEQYF. The CDR3 nucleotides read TGCGCCAGCAGCTCCGGGACTAGCGGTTACGAGCAGTACTTC.

In its sample, this clonotype was seen a few times. In nucleotides, the CDR3 is TGTGCCAGCAGTTTCCTCTCCCCGAACACTGAAGCTTTCTTT. This gives the protein CASSFLSPNTEAFF. The chain has TRBV6-2 or TRBV6-3 and TRBJ1-1; D is unresolved. The germline gives CDR1 MNHEY, CDR2 SVGEGT. This CDR3 has 14 residues. Trimming removed 4 bases from V and 1 base from J, with 10 bases in between.

This sequence joins TRBV4-3 and TRBJ2-7; D tentatively fits TRBD1 or TRBD2 (5 bases each). The CDR3 length is 14 residues. From germline, CDR1 is LGHNA and CDR2 YSLEER. Trimming pared 3 bases from V and 5 bases from J, leaving 14 bases between. DNA for the CDR3: TGCGCCAGCAGCCAGTACGGGACCCGGGACGAGCAGTACTTC. It is translated as CASSQYGTRDEQYF.

This clonotype occurred a few times. V is TRBV6-1 and J is TRBJ1-5, with a tentative D call TRBD1 (6 bases). Germline assignment: CDR1 MNHNS and CDR2 SASEGT. This CDR3 contains 18 residues. V was cut by 6 bases and J by 0 bases, with 21 bases left in between. CDR3 in amino acids: CASSLRRGDSYSNQPQHF. The CDR3, as DNA: TGTGCCAGCAGCCTTCGCAGGGGCGACTCATATAGCAATCAGCCCCAGCATTTT.

This clonotype was seen at least ten times. This chain uses TRBV11-2 with TRBJ1-1, with D unresolved. Trimming pared 9 bases from V and 5 bases from J, leaving 19 bases between. Germline V gene lookup returns CDR1 SGHAT and CDR2 FQNNGV. This CDR3 is built from 14 residues. CDR3 coding DNA: TGTGCCAGTCGGAGGGTGCAGAAAGAGACTGAAGCTTTCTTT. This translates into CASRRVQKETEAFF.

This chain joins TRBV7-8 and TRBJ2-1; 14 bases are shared with TRBD2. V lost 3 bases to trimming and J lost 8 bases; unmatched junction nucleotides: 0. The CDR3 extends over 14 amino acids. Germline values: CDR1 SGHVS, CDR2 FQNEAQ. The CDR3 nucleotides are TGTGCCAGCAGCTTGACTAGCGGGAGGGATGAGCAGTTCTTC. Translated: CASSLTSGRDEQFF.